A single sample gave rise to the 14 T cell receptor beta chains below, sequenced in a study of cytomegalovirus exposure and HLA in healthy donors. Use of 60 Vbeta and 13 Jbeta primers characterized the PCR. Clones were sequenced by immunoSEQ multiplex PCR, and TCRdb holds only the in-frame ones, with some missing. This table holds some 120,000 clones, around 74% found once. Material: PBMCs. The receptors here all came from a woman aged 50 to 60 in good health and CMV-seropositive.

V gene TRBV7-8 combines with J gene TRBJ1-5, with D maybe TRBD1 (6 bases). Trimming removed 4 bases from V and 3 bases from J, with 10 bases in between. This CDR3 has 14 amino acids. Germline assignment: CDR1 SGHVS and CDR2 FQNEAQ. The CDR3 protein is CASSSRDNNQPQHF. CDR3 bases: TGTGCCAGCAGCTCCCGGGACAACAATCAGCCCCAGCATTTT.

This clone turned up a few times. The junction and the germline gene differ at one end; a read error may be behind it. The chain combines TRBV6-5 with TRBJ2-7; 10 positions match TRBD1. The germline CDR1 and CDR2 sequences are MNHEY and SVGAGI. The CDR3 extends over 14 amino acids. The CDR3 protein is CASSSGTGVATADF. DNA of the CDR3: TGTGCCAGCAGTTCCGGGACAGGGGTCGCCACCGCCGACTTC.

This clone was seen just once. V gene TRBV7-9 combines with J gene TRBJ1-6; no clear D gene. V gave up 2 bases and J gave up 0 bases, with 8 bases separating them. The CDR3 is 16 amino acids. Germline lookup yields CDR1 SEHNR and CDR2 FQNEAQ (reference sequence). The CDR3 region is CASSLLGSSYNSPLHF. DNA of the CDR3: TGTGCCAGCAGCTTACTTGGGAGCTCCTATAATTCACCCCTCCACTTT.

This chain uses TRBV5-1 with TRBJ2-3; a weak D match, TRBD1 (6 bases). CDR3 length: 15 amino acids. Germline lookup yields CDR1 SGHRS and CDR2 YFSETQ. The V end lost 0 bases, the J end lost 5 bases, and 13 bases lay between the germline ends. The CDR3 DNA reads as TGCGCCAGCAGCTTGGCCATGGGGGCAGGAGATACGCAGTATTTT. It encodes CASSLAMGAGDTQYF.

The CDR3: CASSPGGGLEKLFF. CDR3 in DNA: TGTGCCAGCAGCCCGGGGGGGGGACTTGAAAAACTGTTTTTT. The chain recombines TRBV7-9 with TRBJ1-4, with a possible D match to TRBD1 (5 bases). The ends were cut back, 5 bases at V and 7 bases at J, with 14 bases in the middle. Germline lookup yields CDR1 SEHNR and CDR2 FQNEAQ (reference sequence). The CDR3 has 14 residues.

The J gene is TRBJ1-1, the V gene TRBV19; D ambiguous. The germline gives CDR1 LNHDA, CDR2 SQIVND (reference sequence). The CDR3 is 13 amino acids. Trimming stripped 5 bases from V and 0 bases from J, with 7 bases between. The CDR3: CASSYGMNTEAFF. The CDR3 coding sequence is TGTGCCAGTAGTTACGGGATGAACACTGAAGCTTTCTTT.

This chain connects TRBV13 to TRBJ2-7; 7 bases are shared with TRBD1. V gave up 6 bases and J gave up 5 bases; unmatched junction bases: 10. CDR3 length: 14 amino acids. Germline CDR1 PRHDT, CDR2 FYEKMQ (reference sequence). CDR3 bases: TGTGCCAGCAGTTCGGGCCTCGACAGGGACGAGCAGTACTTC. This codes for CASSSGLDRDEQYF.

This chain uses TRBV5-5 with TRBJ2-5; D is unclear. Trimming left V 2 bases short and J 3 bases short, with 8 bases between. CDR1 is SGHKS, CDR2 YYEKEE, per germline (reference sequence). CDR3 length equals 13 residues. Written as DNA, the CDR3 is TGTGCCAGCAGCTTTTCAGGAAAAGAGACCCAGTACTTC. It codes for CASSFSGKETQYF.

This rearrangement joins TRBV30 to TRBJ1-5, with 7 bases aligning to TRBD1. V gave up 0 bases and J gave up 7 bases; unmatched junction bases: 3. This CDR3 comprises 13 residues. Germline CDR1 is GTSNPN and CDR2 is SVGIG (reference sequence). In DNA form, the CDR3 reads TGTGCCTGGAGTGTAAAGGGGGCACAGCCCCAGCATTTT. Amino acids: CAWSVKGAQPQHF.

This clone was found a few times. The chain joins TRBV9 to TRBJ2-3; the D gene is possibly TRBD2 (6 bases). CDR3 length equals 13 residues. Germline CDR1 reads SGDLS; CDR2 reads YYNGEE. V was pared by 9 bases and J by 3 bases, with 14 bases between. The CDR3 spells CATNKLATDTQYF. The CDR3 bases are TGTGCCACCAACAAGCTAGCGACAGATACGCAGTATTTT.

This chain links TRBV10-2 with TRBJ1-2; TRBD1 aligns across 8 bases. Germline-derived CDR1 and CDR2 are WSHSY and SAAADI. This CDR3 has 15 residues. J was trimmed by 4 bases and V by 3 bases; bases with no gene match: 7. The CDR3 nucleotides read TGCGCCAGCAGTGATATGACAGGGGCATCCTATGGCTACACCTTC. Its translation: CASSDMTGASYGYTF.

The CDR3 bases are TGTGCCAGCTCACCCTCGGGAGGTGTGGGAGAAAAACTGTTTTTT. It is translated as CASSPSGGVGEKLFF. This chain connects TRBV18 to TRBJ1-4; no reliable D call. The V end lost 3 bases, the J end lost 8 bases, and 16 bases lay between the germline ends. There are 15 residues in the CDR3. Looked up from germline, CDR1 is KGHSH and CDR2 is LQKENI.

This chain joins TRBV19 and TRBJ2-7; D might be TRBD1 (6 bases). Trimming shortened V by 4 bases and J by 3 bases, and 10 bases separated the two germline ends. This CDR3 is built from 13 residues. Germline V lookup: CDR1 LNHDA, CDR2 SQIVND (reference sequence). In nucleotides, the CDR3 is TGTGCCAGTAGTACCGACAGGTACTACGAGCAGTACTTC. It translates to CASSTDRYYEQYF.

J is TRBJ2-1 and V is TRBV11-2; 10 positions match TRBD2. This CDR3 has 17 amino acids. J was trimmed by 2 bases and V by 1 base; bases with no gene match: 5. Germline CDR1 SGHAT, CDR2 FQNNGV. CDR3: CASSLGSGGTTYNEQFF. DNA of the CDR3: TGTGCCAGCAGCTTAGGTAGCGGGGGGACCACCTACAATGAGCAGTTCTTC.